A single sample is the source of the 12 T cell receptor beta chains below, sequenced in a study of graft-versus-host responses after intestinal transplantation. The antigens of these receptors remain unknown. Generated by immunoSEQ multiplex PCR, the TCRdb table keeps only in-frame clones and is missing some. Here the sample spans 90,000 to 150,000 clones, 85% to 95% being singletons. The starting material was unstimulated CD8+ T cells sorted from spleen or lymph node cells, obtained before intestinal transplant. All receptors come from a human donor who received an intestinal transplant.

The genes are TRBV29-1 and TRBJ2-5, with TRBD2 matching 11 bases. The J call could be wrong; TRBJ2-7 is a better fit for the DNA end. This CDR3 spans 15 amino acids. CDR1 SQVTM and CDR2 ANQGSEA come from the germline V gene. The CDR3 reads CSVRGLVAGGYEQYF. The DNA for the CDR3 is TGCAGCGTGAGGGGGCTAGTAGCGGGAGGGTACGAGCAGTACTTC.

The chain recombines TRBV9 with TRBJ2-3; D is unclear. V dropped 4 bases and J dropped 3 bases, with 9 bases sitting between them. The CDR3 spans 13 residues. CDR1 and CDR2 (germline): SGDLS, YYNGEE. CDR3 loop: CASSPLTTDTQYF. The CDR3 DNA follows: TGTGCCAGCAGCCCTCTAACTACAGATACGCAGTATTTT.

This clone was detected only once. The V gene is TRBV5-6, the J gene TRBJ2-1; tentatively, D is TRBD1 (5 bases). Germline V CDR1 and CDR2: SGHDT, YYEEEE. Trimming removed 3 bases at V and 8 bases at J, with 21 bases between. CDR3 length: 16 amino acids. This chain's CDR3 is CASSSTSGLSNYEQFF. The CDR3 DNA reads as TGTGCCAGCAGCTCCACCTCAGGGCTGAGTAACTATGAGCAGTTCTTC. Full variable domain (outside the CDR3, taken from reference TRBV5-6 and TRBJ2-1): DAGVTQSPTHLIKTRGQQVTLRCSPKSGHDTVSWYQQALGQGPQFIFQYYEEEERQRGNFPDRFSGHQFPNYSSELNVNALLLGDSALYLCASSSTSGLSNYEQFFGPGTRLTVL.

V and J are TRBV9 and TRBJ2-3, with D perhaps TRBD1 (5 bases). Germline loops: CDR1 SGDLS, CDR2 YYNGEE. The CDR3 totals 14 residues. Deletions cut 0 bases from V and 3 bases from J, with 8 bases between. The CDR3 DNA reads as TGTGCCAGCAGCGTAGATGGGGCGACAGATACGCAGTATTTT. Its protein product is CASSVDGATDTQYF.

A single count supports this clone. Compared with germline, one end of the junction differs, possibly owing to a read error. Here the CDR3 DNA reads TGTGCCAGCTCACCACCGGGTGAGGGCCTCCACTTC. Its protein is CASSPPGEGLHF. The chain is built from TRBV18 and TRBJ2-7, with TRBD2 as a possible D gene (5 bases). Germline loops: CDR1 KGHSH, CDR2 LQKENI. There are 12 residues in the CDR3.

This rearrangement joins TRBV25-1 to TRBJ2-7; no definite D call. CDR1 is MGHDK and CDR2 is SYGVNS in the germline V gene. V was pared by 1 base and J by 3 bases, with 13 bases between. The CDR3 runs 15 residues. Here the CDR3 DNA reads TGTGCCAGCAGTGAATCCCGGGTTCCTTACTACGAGCAGTACTTC. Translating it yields CASSESRVPYYEQYF.

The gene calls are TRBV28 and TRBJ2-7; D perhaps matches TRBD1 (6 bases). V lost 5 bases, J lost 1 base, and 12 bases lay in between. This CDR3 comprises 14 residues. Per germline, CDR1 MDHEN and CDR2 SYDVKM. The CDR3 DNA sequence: TGTGCCAGCAGTCATGGGGGCCCATCCTACGAGCAGTACTTC. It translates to CASSHGGPSYEQYF.

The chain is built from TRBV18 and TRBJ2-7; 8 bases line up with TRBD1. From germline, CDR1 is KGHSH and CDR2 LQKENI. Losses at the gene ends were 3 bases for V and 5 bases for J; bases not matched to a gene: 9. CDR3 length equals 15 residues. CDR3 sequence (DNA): TGTGCCAGCTCACCCCTCGACAGGGGACTCCACGAGCAGTACTTC. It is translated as CASSPLDRGLHEQYF.

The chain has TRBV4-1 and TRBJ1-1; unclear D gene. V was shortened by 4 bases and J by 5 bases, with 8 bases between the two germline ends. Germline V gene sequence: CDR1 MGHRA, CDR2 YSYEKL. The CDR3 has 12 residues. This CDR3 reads CASSPFGTEAFF. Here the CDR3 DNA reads TGCGCCAGCAGCCCATTTGGAACTGAAGCTTTCTTT.

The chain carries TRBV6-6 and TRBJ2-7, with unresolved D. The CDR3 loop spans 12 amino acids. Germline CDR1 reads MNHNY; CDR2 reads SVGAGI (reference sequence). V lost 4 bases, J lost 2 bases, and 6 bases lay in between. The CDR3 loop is CASSSDTYEQYF. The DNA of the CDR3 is TGTGCCAGCAGTTCGGATACCTACGAGCAGTACTTC.

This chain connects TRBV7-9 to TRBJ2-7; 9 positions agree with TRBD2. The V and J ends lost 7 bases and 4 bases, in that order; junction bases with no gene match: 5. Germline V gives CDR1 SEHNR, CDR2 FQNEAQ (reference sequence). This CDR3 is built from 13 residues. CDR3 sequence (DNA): TGTGCCAGCACTCAAAGCGGGAGGTACGAGCAGTACTTC. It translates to CASTQSGRYEQYF.

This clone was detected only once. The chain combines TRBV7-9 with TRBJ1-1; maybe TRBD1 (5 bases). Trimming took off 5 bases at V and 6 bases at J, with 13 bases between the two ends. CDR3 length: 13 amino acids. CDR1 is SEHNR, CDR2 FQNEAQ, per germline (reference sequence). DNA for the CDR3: TGTGCCAGCAGCCGAGCGGGGGGAGCTGAAGCTTTCTTT. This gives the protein CASSRAGGAEAFF. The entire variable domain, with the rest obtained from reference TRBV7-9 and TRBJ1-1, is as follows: DTGVSQNPRHKITKRGQNVTFRCDPISEHNRLYWYRQTLGQGPEFLTYFQNEAQLEKSRLLSDRFSAERPKGSFSTLEIQRTEQGDSAMYLCASSRAGGAEAFFGQGTRLTVV.